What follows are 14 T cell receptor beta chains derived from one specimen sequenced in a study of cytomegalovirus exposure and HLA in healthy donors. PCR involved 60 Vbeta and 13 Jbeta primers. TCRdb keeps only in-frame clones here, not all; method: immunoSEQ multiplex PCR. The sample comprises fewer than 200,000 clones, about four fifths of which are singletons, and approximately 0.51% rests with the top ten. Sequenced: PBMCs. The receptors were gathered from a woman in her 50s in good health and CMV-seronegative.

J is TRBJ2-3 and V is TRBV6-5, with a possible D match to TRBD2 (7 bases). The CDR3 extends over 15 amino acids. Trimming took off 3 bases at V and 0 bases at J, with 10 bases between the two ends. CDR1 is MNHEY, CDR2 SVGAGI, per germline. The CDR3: CASSYKGGSTDTQYF. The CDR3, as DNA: TGTGCCAGCAGTTATAAGGGGGGGAGCACAGATACGCAGTATTTT.

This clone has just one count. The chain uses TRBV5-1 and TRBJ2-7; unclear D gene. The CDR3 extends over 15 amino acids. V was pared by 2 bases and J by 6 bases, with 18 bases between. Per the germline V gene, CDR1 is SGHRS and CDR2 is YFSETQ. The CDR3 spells CASSFHLETTGEQYF. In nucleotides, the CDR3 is TGCGCCAGCAGCTTCCATCTAGAGACCACGGGCGAGCAGTACTTC.

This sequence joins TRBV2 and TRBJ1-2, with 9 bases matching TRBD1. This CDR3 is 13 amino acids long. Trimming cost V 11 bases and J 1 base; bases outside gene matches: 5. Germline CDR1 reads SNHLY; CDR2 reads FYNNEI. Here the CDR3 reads CAGGTGLNYGYTF. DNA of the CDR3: TGTGCCGGCGGGACAGGGCTTAACTATGGCTACACCTTC.

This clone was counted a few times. The CDR3 DNA is TGCGCCAGCAGCCTGGGCAGCACCGGGGAGCTGTTTTTT. Its translation is CASSLGSTGELFF. The chain combines TRBV5-1 with TRBJ2-2; D not certain. Germline V gene sequence: CDR1 SGHRS, CDR2 YFSETQ. The CDR3 consists of 13 residues. Trimming left V 4 bases short and J 4 bases short, with 8 bases between.

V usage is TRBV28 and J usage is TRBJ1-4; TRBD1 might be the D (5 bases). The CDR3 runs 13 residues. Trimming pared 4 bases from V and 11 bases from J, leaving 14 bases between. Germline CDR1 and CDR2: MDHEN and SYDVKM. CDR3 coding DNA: TGTGCCAGCAGTTCGGGGGTAACGGAGAAACTGTTTTTT. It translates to CASSSGVTEKLFF.

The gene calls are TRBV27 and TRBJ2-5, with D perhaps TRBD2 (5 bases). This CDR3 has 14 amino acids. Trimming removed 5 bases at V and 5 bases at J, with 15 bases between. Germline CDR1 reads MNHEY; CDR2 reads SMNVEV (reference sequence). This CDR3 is CASSPSGGGETQYF. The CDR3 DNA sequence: TGTGCCAGCAGTCCCTCGGGCGGCGGGGAGACCCAGTACTTC.

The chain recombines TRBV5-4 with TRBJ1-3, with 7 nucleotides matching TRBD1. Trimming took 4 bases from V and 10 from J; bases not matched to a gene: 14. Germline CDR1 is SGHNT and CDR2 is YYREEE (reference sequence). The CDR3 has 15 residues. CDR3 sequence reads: CASSQRQGGMGTIYF. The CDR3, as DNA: TGTGCCAGCAGCCAACGACAGGGAGGAATGGGAACCATATATTTT.

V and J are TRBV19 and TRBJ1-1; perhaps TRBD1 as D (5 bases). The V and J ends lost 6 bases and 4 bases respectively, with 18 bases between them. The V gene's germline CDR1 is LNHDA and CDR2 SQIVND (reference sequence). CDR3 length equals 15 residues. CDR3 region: CASSSSSGVGTEAFF. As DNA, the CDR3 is TGTGCCAGTAGCAGTTCGTCGGGGGTGGGCACTGAAGCTTTCTTT.

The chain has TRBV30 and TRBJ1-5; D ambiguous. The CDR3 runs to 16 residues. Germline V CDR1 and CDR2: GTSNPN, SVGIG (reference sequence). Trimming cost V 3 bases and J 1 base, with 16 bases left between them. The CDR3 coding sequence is TGTGCCTGGAGCCCGATGGGTCTAGAAAGCAATCAGCCCCAGCATTTT. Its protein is CAWSPMGLESNQPQHF.

This CDR3 reads CASSPDRNRGGGYTF. CDR3 nucleotides: TGTGCCAGCTCACCGGATCGGAACAGGGGGGGTGGCTACACCTTC. V and J are TRBV18 and TRBJ1-2; 8 bases agree with TRBD1. V dropped 3 bases and J dropped 7; count of bases not matched to a gene: 10. The CDR3 sequence is 15 residues long. Germline V gene lookup returns CDR1 KGHSH and CDR2 LQKENI.

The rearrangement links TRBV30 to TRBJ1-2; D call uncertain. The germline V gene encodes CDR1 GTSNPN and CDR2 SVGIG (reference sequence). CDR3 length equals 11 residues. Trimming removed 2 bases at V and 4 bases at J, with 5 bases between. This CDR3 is CAWSNTYGYTF. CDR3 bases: TGTGCCTGGAGTAACACCTATGGCTACACCTTC.

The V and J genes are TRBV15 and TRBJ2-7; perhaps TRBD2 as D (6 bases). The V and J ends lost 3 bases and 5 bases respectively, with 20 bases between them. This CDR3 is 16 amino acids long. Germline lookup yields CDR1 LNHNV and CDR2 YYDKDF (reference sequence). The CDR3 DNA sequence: TGTGCCACCAGCAGTAGGTGGTCCGGGAGTGTGCACGAGCAGTACTTC. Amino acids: CATSSRWSGSVHEQYF.

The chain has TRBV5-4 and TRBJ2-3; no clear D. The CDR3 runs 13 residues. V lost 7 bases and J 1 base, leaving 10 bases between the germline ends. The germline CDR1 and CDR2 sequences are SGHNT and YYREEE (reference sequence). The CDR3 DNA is TGTGCCAGCCGGCGTCAGGGCACAGATACGCAGTATTTT. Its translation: CASRRQGTDTQYF.

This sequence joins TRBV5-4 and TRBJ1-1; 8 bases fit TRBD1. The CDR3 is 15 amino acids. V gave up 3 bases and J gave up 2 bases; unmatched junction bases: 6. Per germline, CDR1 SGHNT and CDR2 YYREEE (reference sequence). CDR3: CASSSKQGANTEAFF. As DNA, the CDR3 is TGTGCCAGCAGCTCGAAGCAGGGGGCAAACACTGAAGCTTTCTTT.